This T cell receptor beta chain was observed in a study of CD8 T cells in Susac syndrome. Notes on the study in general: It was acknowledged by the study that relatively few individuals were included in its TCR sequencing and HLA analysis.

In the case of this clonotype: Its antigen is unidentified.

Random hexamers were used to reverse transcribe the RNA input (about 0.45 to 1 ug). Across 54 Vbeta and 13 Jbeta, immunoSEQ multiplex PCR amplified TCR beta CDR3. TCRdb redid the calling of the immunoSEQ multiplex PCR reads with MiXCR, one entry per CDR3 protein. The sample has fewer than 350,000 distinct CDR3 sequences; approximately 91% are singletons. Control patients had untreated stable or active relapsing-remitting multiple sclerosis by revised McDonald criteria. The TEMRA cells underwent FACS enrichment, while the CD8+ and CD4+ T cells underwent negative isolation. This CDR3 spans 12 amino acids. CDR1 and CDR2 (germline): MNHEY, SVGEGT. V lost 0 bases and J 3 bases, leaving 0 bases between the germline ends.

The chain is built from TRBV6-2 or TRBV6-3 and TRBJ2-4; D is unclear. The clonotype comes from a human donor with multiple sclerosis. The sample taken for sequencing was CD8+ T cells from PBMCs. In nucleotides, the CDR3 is TGTGCCAGCAGTTACTCCAAAAACATTCAGTACTTC. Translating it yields CASSYSKNIQYF.